Listed below are T cell receptor beta chains from one sample, sequenced in a study of shared clonotypes between healthy human individuals. Clones were read by immunoSEQ multiplex PCR, and TCRdb kept only the in-frame ones, dropping some. Here the sample spans fewer than 850,000 clones, 72% being singletons. Sequences were obtained from memory CD4+ T cells sorted from blood. These receptors were taken from a woman aged 25 to 45 in good health. The CDR3 runs from the conserved cysteine through the conserved F or W. A D gene is named only where the DNA matches it firmly. Some rows have no size entry. The others give once, few or many, or a class for an expanded clone.

abundance,j_gene,v_gene,d_gene,CDR3nt,CDR3aa
-,TRBJ2-1,TRBV29-1,TRBD1,TGCAGCGTTGACTTTGGACAGGGTTCCCTCAATGAGCAGTTCTTC,CSVDFGQGSLNEQFF
-,TRBJ1-6,TRBV4-1,-,TGCGCCAGCAGTCGAACCCCAGGCCAGGGCTCACCCCTCCACTTT,CASSRTPGQGSPLHF
few,TRBJ2-1,TRBV5-1,-,TGCGCCAGCAGTCAGGACTACGCTGCCTACAATGAGCAGTTCTTC,CASSQDYAAYNEQFF
-,TRBJ1-4,TRBV4-2,-,TGTGCCAGCAGCCAAGATCGGGACCATAATGAAAAACTGTTTTTT,CASSQDRDHNEKLFF
-,TRBJ2-7,TRBV6-1,-,TGTGCCAGCAGTGCGGGCTACGAGCAGTACTTC,CASSAGYEQYF
once,TRBJ2-1,TRBV14,-,TGTGCCAGCAGCCTACCCCCTGGGGTAGGGAGGCCCAATGAGCAGTTCTTC,CASSLPPGVGRPNEQFF
-,TRBJ2-1,TRBV5-1,-,TGCGCCAGCAACAAGTTTTCCTACAATGAGCAGTTCTTC,CASNKFSYNEQFF
-,TRBJ2-1,TRBV11-2,TRBD2,TGTGCCAGCAGCTTAGAGCCTAGCGGGATCAATGAGCAGTTCTTC,CASSLEPSGINEQFF
-,TRBJ1-1,TRBV7-9,-,TGTGCCAGCAGCTTAGACACAATGAACACTGAAGCTTTCTTT,CASSLDTMNTEAFF
-,TRBJ2-2,TRBV15,-,TGTGCCACCAGCAGAGACCCCGGGGGGCGGGTTAACACCGGGGAGCTGTTTTTT,CATSRDPGGRVNTGELFF
-,TRBJ2-2,TRBV6-5,TRBD2,TGTGCCAGCAGTTATGCGAGCGGGAGGGCCCCCGGGGAGCTGTTTTTT,CASSYASGRAPGELFF
-,TRBJ1-5,TRBV7-2,-,TGTGCCAGCAGCCTGACAGGTGGGAATCAGCCCCAGCATTTT,CASSLTGGNQPQHF
-,TRBJ1-5,TRBV2,-,TGTGCCAGCAGCTGGAGGGGGGGAGAGGATCAGCCCCAGCATTTT,CASSWRGGEDQPQHF
-,TRBJ2-7,TRBV10-2,TRBD2,TGCGCCAGCAGTCCTGAGGGACTAGCGGGAGACTACGAGCAGTACTTC,CASSPEGLAGDYEQYF
-,TRBJ1-4,TRBV28,-,TGTGCCAGCAGTTTAGGGGATGCAACTAATGAAAAACTGTTTTTT,CASSLGDATNEKLFF